Listed here are 21 T cell receptor beta chains from one sample, sequenced in a study of beta chain features in type 1 diabetes (dated by TCRdb to about 2018). What the work shows at the level of the full study, not this receptor alone: Type 1 diabetes patients showed a moderate but significant shortening of TCRB CDR3 length in all four CD4+ subsets.

These receptors are not linked to any known antigen. The library was generated by the immunoSEQ multiplex PCR assay. The High Capacity cDNA Reverse Transcription Kit was used to reverse transcribe all of the isolated RNA, meaning that expressed TCRB transcripts were what got sequenced. What TCRdb holds here is the immuneACCESS table cut down to in-frame rearrangements. Part of the clones is not present; checked against another copy, under half of the missing clones reflect an unresolved V gene, and the others are unexplained. Recorded for this sample are about 360,000 clones; around 12% of them occurred a single time. The ten largest make up roughly 0.0097% of the sample. The sequencing input was naive CD4+ T cells from blood. In light of the paper, this sample's cell subset or site label describes: true naive CD4+ T cells. The receptors shown here come from a woman under 30 with type 1 diabetes.

The CDR3 is CASRAGLAGPYEQYF. CDR3 bases: TGTGCCAGCCGAGCCGGGCTAGCGGGACCCTACGAGCAGTACTTC. The chain links TRBV28 to TRBJ2-7, with TRBD2 identical over 9 bases. V lost 8 bases, J lost 2 bases, and 10 bases stayed unmatched. The CDR3 is 15 residues long. Per germline, CDR1 MDHEN and CDR2 SYDVKM.

This chain joins TRBV25-1 and TRBJ2-2; TRBD2 agrees at 7 bases. Germline CDR1 is MGHDK and CDR2 is SYGVNS. Trimming cost V 6 bases and J 0 bases; bases outside gene matches: 10. The CDR3 is 17 amino acids. Here the CDR3 DNA reads TGTGCCAGCAGCCTATTTTGGGGGGGATCGAACACCGGGGAGCTGTTTTTT. Its translation is CASSLFWGGSNTGELFF.

This clone turned up a few times. The chain couples TRBV7-9 to TRBJ2-6; D may be TRBD1 (6 bases). There are 15 residues in the CDR3. The germline V and J ends were trimmed by 11 bases and 2 bases, with 16 bases remaining between them. CDR1 SEHNR and CDR2 FQNEAQ come from the germline V gene (reference sequence). This CDR3 reads CAVQDRQTGANVLTF. The DNA of the CDR3 is TGTGCCGTCCAGGACAGACAGACTGGGGCCAACGTCCTGACTTTC.

The sample holds a few counts of this clone. V gene TRBV25-1 combines with J gene TRBJ2-1; the match to TRBD2 covers 7 bases. This CDR3 comprises 16 residues. From germline, CDR1 is MGHDK and CDR2 SYGVNS. After removal of 1 base from V and 3 bases from J, the junction contained 6 bases not matched to a gene. The CDR3 coding sequence is TGTGCCAGCAGTGAATTGAAGGGGAGGGACTACAATGAGCAGTTCTTC. Amino acid sequence: CASSELKGRDYNEQFF.

This clone came up a few times. The chain recombines TRBV7-2 with TRBJ2-5; D gene uncertain. Trimming shortened V by 2 bases and J by 7 bases, and 11 bases separated the two germline ends. CDR1 SGHTA and CDR2 FQGNSA come from the germline V gene. This CDR3 spans 13 amino acids. CDR3 sequence: CASSLQQPGTQYF. The CDR3 DNA is TGTGCCAGCAGCTTACAACAGCCAGGGACCCAGTACTTC. The full variable domain, completed using reference TRBV7-2 and TRBJ2-5, is GAGVSQSPSNKVTEKGKDVELRCDPISGHTALYWYRQSLGQGLEFLIYFQGNSAPDKSGLPSDRFSAERTGGSVSTLTIQRTQQEDSAVYLCASSLQQPGTQYFGPGTRLLVL.

This clone was seen a handful of times. The J gene is TRBJ2-5, the V gene TRBV5-1; the D gene is possibly TRBD1 (6 bases). Trimming shortened V by 0 bases and J by 1 base, and 10 bases separated the two germline ends. This CDR3 contains 15 residues. Germline CDR1 reads SGHRS; CDR2 reads YFSETQ. The CDR3 sequence: CASSLAGAIQETQYF. CDR3 DNA sequence: TGCGCCAGCAGCTTGGCAGGGGCCATCCAAGAGACCCAGTACTTC.

The V and J genes are TRBV28 and TRBJ2-1, with TRBD2 matching over 7 bases. V shed 10 bases, J shed 5 bases, and the junction held 11 bases outside the gene matches. CDR3 length: 14 residues. CDR1 and CDR2 from the germline V gene are MDHEN and SYDVKM. The CDR3 DNA is TGTGCCATCCGAAGGGGCGGGAGAGACAATGAGCAGTTCTTC. As protein: CAIRRGGRDNEQFF.

The CDR3 spells CASSTNPLETYEQYF. In nucleotides, the CDR3 is TGTGCCAGCAGTACGAACCCACTTGAGACCTACGAGCAGTACTTC. The genes are TRBV21-1 and TRBJ2-7; TRBD2 is the table's D call, not checked against the DNA. TRBV21-1 is annotated as a pseudogene. The CDR3 is 15 amino acids.

This clone was counted a few times. V is TRBV7-2 and J is TRBJ1-1; D ambiguous. V lost 2 bases to trimming and J lost 4 bases, with 14 bases between them. Per the germline V gene, CDR1 is SGHTA and CDR2 is FQGNSA. This CDR3 has 15 amino acids. The CDR3 sequence is CASSLQGLTSTEAFF. CDR3 sequence (DNA): TGTGCCAGCAGCTTACAAGGTCTGACATCCACTGAAGCTTTCTTT.

The rearrangement links TRBV19 to TRBJ1-5; 9 bases are shared with TRBD1. The CDR3 totals 14 residues. V was pared by 6 bases and J by 7 bases, with 7 bases of the junction left unmatched. The germline V gene encodes CDR1 LNHDA and CDR2 SQIVND (reference sequence). Here the CDR3 reads CASSRDREVQPQHF. The CDR3 DNA sequence: TGTGCCAGTAGCAGGGACAGGGAAGTACAGCCCCAGCATTTT.

Concerning this clone itself: The same CDR3 arises from other DNA sequences in this sample as well. The V and J genes are TRBV7-2 and TRBJ2-5; 7 bases match TRBD1. CDR3 length equals 12 residues. Losses at the gene ends were 3 bases for V and 7 bases for J; bases not matched to a gene: 2. Germline CDR1 is SGHTA and CDR2 is FQGNSA. DNA of the CDR3: TGTGCCAGCAGCTTCCCAGGGGGGACCCAGTACTTC. Translation: CASSFPGGTQYF.

The J gene is TRBJ2-7, the V gene TRBV7-3; 7 bases align to TRBD2. With V trimmed by 5 bases and J by 5 bases, 6 bases remained unmatched. The germline gives CDR1 SGHTA, CDR2 FQGTGA. The CDR3 has 13 residues. The CDR3 is CASSRKRGHEQYF. The CDR3 nucleotides read TGTGCCAGCAGCCGCAAGCGGGGTCACGAGCAGTACTTC.

This clone was detected a few times. This chain connects TRBV28 to TRBJ2-7, with 8 bases lining up with TRBD2. This CDR3 comprises 15 residues. Germline assignment: CDR1 MDHEN and CDR2 SYDVKM. The V gene end was trimmed by 3 bases and the J gene end by 2 bases; junction bases not matched to a gene: 6. The CDR3 DNA is TGTGCCAGCAGTTTTCTAGCGGGTTCCGCCTACGAGCAGTACTTC. It translates to CASSFLAGSAYEQYF.

The chain uses TRBV5-1 and TRBJ2-1; D might be TRBD1 (6 bases). Trimming took off 4 bases at V and 5 bases at J, with 13 bases between the two ends. From germline, CDR1 is SGHRS and CDR2 YFSETQ. CDR3 length: 14 residues. The CDR3 here is CASSEGEVDNEQFF. The CDR3 coding sequence is TGCGCCAGCAGCGAGGGGGAAGTGGACAATGAGCAGTTCTTC.

In its sample, this clone was seen a few times. V is TRBV5-6 and J is TRBJ2-5; no reliable D call. CDR1 is SGHDT, CDR2 YYEEEE, per germline. CDR3 length: 13 amino acids. Trimming left V 2 bases short and J 4 bases short, with 9 bases between. Here the CDR3 DNA reads TGTGCCAGCAGCTTTTACAGCATAGAGACCCAGTACTTC. The encoded protein is CASSFYSIETQYF.

The chain is built from TRBV9 and TRBJ2-5; D is possibly TRBD1 (5 bases). CDR3 length: 14 amino acids. Trimming removed 0 bases at V and 5 bases at J, with 11 bases between. Germline CDR1 and CDR2: SGDLS and YYNGEE. CDR3 sequence reads: CASSVGGLGETQYF. The CDR3 coding sequence is TGTGCCAGCAGCGTAGGGGGCTTGGGGGAGACCCAGTACTTC.

This clone was detected a few times. The chain carries TRBV7-9 and TRBJ1-2; 7 nucleotides align to TRBD1. Germline lookup yields CDR1 SEHNR and CDR2 FQNEAQ (reference sequence). The CDR3 contains 14 residues. After removal of 5 bases from V and 8 bases from J, the junction contained 11 bases not matched to a gene. CDR3 loop: CASSPGTVSLGYTF. Written as DNA, the CDR3 is TGTGCCAGCAGCCCTGGGACAGTCTCTCTGGGCTACACCTTC.

This clone was seen more than once but under ten times. The sample carries other DNA sequences with the same CDR3. This chain connects TRBV7-2 to TRBJ2-1; TRBD1 matches 8 bases. The V gene end was trimmed by 3 bases and the J gene end by 1 base; junction bases not matched to a gene: 2. Germline assignment: CDR1 SGHTA and CDR2 FQGNSA. This CDR3 has 15 residues. In nucleotides, the CDR3 is TGTGCCAGCAGCTTTGACAGGGGTTCCTACAATGAGCAGTTCTTC. It is translated as CASSFDRGSYNEQFF.

This clone was seen a handful of times. V is TRBV5-4 and J is TRBJ2-5; TRBD2 matches 7 bases. J was trimmed by 5 bases and V by 1 base; bases with no gene match: 5. Germline CDR1 and CDR2: SGHNT and YYREEE (reference sequence). CDR3 length equals 14 residues. CDR3 amino acids: CASSLTGGRETQYF. The CDR3 coding sequence is TGTGCCAGCAGCTTGACGGGGGGTCGGGAGACCCAGTACTTC. Supplemented by reference TRBV5-4 and TRBJ2-5, the full variable domain reads ETGVTQSPTHLIKTRGQQVTLRCSSQSGHNTVSWYQQALGQGPQFIFQYYREEENGRGNFPPRFSGLQFPNYSSELNVNALELDDSALYLCASSLTGGRETQYFGPGTRLLVL.

The chain joins TRBV28 to TRBJ2-7; D might be TRBD2 (5 bases). Germline CDR1 reads MDHEN; CDR2 reads SYDVKM. Trimming took off 7 bases at V and 3 bases at J, with 13 bases between the two ends. The CDR3 runs to 13 residues. In DNA form, the CDR3 reads TGTGCCAGCATTCCTTCTCGGGACTACGAGCAGTACTTC. Amino acid sequence: CASIPSRDYEQYF.

V gene TRBV5-1 combines with J gene TRBJ2-4; a weak D match, TRBD2 (6 bases). The germline V gene encodes CDR1 SGHRS and CDR2 YFSETQ. The CDR3 has 14 residues. V was clipped by 3 bases and J by 3 bases, with 10 bases between them. CDR3: CASSSSGSKNIQYF. For the CDR3, the DNA is TGCGCCAGCAGCTCCTCCGGGAGCAAAAACATTCAGTACTTC. The complete variable domain, with remaining parts taken from reference TRBV5-1 and TRBJ2-4, reads KAGVTQTPRYLIKTRGQQVTLSCSPISGHRSVSWYQQTPGQGLQFLFEYFSETQRNKGNFPGRFSGRQFSNSRSEMNVSTLELGDSALYLCASSSSGSKNIQYFGAGTRLSVL.